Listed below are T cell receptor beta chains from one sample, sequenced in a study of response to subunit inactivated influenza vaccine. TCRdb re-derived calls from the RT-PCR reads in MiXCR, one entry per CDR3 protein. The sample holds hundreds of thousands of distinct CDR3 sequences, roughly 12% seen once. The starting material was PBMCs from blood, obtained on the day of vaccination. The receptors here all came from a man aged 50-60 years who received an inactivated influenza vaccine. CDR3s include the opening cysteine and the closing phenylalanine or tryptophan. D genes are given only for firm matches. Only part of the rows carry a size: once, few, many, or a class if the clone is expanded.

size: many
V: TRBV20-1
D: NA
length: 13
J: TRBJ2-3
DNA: TGCAGTGCTACGGAGCGGAACACAGATACGCAGTATTTT
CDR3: CSATERNTDTQYF

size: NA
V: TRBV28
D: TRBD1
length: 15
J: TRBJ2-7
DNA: TGTGCCAGCAGAGCAACCGGGACAGGGGGAGGCGAGCAGTACTTC
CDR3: CASRATGTGGGEQYF

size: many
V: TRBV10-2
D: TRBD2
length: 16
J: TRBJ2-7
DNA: TGCGCCAGCAGGCGGAGGGGAGGGATAAGCTCCTACGAGCAGTACTTC
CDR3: CASRRRGGISSYEQYF

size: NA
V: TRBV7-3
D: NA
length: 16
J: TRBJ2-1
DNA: TGTGCCAGCAGCTTATATGCGCGAAGCTCCTACAATGAGCAGTTCTTC
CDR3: CASSLYARSSYNEQFF

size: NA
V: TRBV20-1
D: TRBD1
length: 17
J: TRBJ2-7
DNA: TGCAGTGCTAGAGATCTTTCTCCGCTCGGACAGGGTGGCGAGCAGTACTTC
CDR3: CSARDLSPLGQGGEQYF

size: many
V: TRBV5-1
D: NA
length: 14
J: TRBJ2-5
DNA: TGCGCCAGCAGCTTGGGTTGGCTTAAAGAGACCCAGTACTTC
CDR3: CASSLGWLKETQYF

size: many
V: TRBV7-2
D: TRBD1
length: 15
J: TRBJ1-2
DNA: TGTGCCAGCAGCGCGACAGGGGGTGGGAACTATGGCTACACCTTC
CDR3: CASSATGGGNYGYTF

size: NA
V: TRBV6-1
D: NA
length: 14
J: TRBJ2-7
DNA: TGTGCCAGCAACTATCGGGGTCAGGGGAGCGAGCAGTACTTC
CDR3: CASNYRGQGSEQYF

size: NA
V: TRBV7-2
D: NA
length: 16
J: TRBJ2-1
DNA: TGTGCCAGCAGCTCCAGGGGGGGTGCGTTTTACAATGAGCAGTTCTTC
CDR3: CASSSRGGAFYNEQFF

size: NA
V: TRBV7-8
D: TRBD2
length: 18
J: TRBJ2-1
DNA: TGTGCCAGCAGCTTAGCGCGTGTAACTAGCGGGAGACTGAATGAGCAGTTCTTC
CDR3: CASSLARVTSGRLNEQFF

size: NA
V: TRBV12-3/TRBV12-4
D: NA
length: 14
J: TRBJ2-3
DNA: TGTGCCAGCAGTCGAACAGGGCGCACAGATACGCAGTATTTT
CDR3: CASSRTGRTDTQYF

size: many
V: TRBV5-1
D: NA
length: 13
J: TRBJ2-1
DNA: TGCGCCAGCAGCTTGACAGGGAACAATGAGCAGTTCTTC
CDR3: CASSLTGNNEQFF

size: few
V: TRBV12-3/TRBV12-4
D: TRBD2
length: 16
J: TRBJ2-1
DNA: TGTGCCAGCAGTTTAGGCCTAGCGGGAGACCTAAATGAGCAGTTCTTC
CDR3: CASSLGLAGDLNEQFF

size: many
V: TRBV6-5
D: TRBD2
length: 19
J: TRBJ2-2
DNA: TGTGCCAGCAGTTACCGGACTAGCGGGCGGCTGATTAACACCGGGGAGCTGTTTTTT
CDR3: CASSYRTSGRLINTGELFF

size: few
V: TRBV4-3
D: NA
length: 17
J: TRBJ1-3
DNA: TGCGCCAGCAGCCAAGATCCTTTTACCAGCTCTGGAAACACCATATATTTT
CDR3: CASSQDPFTSSGNTIYF

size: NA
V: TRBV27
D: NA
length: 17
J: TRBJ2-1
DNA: TGTGCCAGCAGTTTATCTCCGCAGCGGAAACCCTACAATGAGCAGTTCTTC
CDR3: CASSLSPQRKPYNEQFF

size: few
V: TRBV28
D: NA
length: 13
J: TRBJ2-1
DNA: TGTGCCAGCAGCCTGGACTTTTACAATGAGCAGTTCTTC
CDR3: CASSLDFYNEQFF

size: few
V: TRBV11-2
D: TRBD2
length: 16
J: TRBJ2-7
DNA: TGTGCCAGCACCGAGATAGGGCTAGCGGGAGAGTACGAGCAGTACTTC
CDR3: CASTEIGLAGEYEQYF

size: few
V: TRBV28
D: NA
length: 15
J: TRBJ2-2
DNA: TGTGCCAGCAGTTCCCCGGCGGTGGGGACCGGGGAGCTGTTTTTT
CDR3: CASSSPAVGTGELFF

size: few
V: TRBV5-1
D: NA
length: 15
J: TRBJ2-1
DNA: TGCGCCAGCAGCTTGGACAGGGTCGGCGCCAATGAGCAGTTCTTC
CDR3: CASSLDRVGANEQFF

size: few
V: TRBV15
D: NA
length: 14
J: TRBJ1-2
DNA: TGTGCCACCAGCAGAGATAGGAGGGTCTCTGGCTACACCTTC
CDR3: CATSRDRRVSGYTF

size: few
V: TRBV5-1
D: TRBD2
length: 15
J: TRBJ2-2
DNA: TGCGCCAGCAGCGTCAGCGGGGGGGCCTCCGGGGAGCTGTTTTTT
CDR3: CASSVSGGASGELFF

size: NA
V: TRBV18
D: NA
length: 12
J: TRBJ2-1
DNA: TGTGCCAGCTCACGGGCTAGCTTTGAGCAGTTCTTC
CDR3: CASSRASFEQFF